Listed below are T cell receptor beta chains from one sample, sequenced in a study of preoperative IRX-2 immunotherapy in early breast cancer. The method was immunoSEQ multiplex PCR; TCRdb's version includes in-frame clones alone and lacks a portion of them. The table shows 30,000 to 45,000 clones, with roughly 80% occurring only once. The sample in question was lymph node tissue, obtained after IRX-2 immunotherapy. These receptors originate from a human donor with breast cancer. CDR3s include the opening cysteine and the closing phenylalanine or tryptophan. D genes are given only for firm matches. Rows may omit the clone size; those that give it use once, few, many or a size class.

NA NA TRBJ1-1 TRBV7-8 CASSPEGRTEAFF TGTGCCAGCAGCCCCGAGGGGAGAACTGAAGCTTTCTTT
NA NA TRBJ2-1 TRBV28 CATITRDSYNEQFF TGTGCCACCATCACCCGGGACTCCTACAATGAGCAGTTCTTC
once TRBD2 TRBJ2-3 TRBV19 CASRKRASGGLTRGTDTQYF TGTGCCAGTAGGAAGCGTGCGAGCGGGGGGCTCACCCGCGGCACAGATACGCAATATTTT
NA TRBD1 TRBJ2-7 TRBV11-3 CASSLKRQGASYEQYF TGTGCCAGCAGCTTAAAACGACAGGGGGCCTCCTACGAGCAGTACTTC
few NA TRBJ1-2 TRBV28 CASISAPNYGYTF TGTGCCAGCATCTCGGCGCCTAACTATGGCTACACCTTC
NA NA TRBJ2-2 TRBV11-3 CASSLEVASNTGELFF TGTGCCAGCAGCTTGGAGGTGGCCTCGAACACCGGGGAGCTGTTTTTT
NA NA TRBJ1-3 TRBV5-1 CASSLWGLHTTRNTIYF TGCGCCAGCAGCTTGTGGGGCTTGCACACGACCCGAAACACCATATATTTT
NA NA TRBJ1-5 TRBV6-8 CASSYSSSNQPQHF TGTGCCAGCAGTTACTCGTCCAGCAATCAGCCCCAGCATTTT
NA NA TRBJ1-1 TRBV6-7 CASSSPLGAFF TGTGCCAGCAGTAGTCCACTCGGAGCTTTCTTT
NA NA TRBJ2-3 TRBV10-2 CASSVGDSLTDTQYF TGCGCCAGCAGTGTTGGGGACTCCTTGACAGATACGCAGTATTTT
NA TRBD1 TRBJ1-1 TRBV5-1 CASSYRQGTEEAFF TGCGCCAGCAGCTATCGACAGGGCACCGAAGAAGCTTTCTTT
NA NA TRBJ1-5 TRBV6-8 CASTLTGGRQPQHF TGTGCCAGCACCTTAACGGGGGGCCGACAGCCCCAGCATTTT
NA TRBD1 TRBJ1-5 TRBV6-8 CASRGAGQGGNQPQHF TGTGCCAGCAGGGGGGCTGGACAGGGCGGAAATCAGCCCCAGCATTTT
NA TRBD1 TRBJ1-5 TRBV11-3 CASSSTGGGQPQHF TGTGCCAGCAGCTCAACAGGGGGCGGTCAGCCCCAGCATTTT
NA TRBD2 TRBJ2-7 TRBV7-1 CASSLLPGLAGYEQYF TGTGCCAGCAGCTTATTGCCCGGACTAGCGGGGTACGAGCAGTACTTC
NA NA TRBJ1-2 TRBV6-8 CASTLDSLYGYTF TGTGCCAGCACCCTTGACAGTCTCTATGGCTACACCTTC
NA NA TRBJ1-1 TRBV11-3 CASSSDRVNTEAFF TGTGCCAGCAGCTCGGACAGAGTGAACACTGAAGCTTTCTTT
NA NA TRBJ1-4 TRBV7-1 CASSFRRMSNEKLFF TGTGCCAGCAGCTTTCGCAGGATGTCTAATGAAAAACTGTTTTTT
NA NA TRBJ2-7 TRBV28 CASSFRVWGEQYF TGTGCCAGCAGTTTCCGGGTTTGGGGCGAGCAGTACTTC
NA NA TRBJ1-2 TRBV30 CALPTGGRYGYTF TGTGCCTTACCGACAGGAGGAAGGTATGGCTACACCTTC
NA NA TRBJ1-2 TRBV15 CATSRLGGGNGYTF TGTGCCACCAGCAGGTTGGGGGGAGGGAATGGCTACACCTTC
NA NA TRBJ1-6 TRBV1 CASSRTGSYNSPLHF TGCGCCAGCAGCCGAACAGGGTCCTATAATTCACCCCTCCACTTT
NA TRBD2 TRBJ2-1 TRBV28 CASSRLAGGDREQFF TGTGCCAGCAGCAGACTAGCGGGAGGGGATAGAGAGCAGTTCTTC
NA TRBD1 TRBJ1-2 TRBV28 CASNEGAWDGYTF TGTGCCAGCAACGAGGGGGCGTGGGATGGCTACACCTTC
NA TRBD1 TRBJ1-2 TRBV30 CAWSPWGQGGGYTF TGTGCCTGGAGTCCTTGGGGACAGGGTGGTGGCTACACCTTC
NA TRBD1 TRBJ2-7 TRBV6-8 CASWVGQANTYEQYF TGTGCCAGCTGGGTCGGACAGGCTAATACCTACGAGCAGTACTTC
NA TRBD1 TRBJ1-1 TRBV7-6 CASSLERQGTEAFF TGTGCCAGCAGCTTAGAACGACAGGGCACTGAAGCTTTCTTT
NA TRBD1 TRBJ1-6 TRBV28 CASAEGDRVNSPLHF TGTGCCAGCGCTGAAGGGGACAGGGTGAATTCACCCCTCCACTTT
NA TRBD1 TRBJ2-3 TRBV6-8 CASSPRGTGSTDTQYF TGTGCCAGCAGCCCCCGCGGGACAGGGAGCACAGATACGCAGTATTTT
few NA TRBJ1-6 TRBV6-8 CASSYSSGTGSSYNSPLHF TGTGCCAGCAGTTACTCATCAGGGACGGGAAGCTCCTATAATTCACCCCTCCACTTT
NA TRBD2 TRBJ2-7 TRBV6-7 CASSYFQGGDYEQYF TGTGCCAGCAGTTATTTCCAGGGAGGGGACTACGAGCAGTACTTC
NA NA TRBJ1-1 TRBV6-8 CASSYSSNRNTEAFF TGTGCCAGCAGTTACTCGTCTAATAGGAACACTGAAGCTTTCTTT
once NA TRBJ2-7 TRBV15 CATSRGRNSPYEQYF TGTGCCACCAGCAGAGGGAGGAACAGTCCCTACGAGCAGTACTTC
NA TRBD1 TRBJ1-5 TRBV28 CASRMAGGGGNQPQHF TGTGCCAGCAGGATGGCAGGGGGCGGTGGCAATCAGCCCCAGCATTTT
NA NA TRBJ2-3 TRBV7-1 CASSLDLGAAQYF TGTGCTAGCAGCTTAGATCTGGGGGCTGCGCAGTATTTT